Listed below are T cell receptor beta chains from one sample, sequenced in a study of human thymus T cells. Profiled with immunoSEQ multiplex PCR; TCRdb holds only in-frame clones, not every one. The sample records 100,000 to 150,000 clones, just under 95% being singletons. Input material: thymus tissue. All receptors derive from a boy younger than two with a congenital heart defect but otherwise immunologically healthy. CDR3s include the opening cysteine and the closing phenylalanine or tryptophan.

TRBJ1-3 | TRBV11-2 | CASNMESGGNTIYF
TRBJ2-3 | TRBV25-1 | CASSVNSTDTQYF
TRBJ1-1 | TRBV4-3 | CASSQDRQRRVDTEAFF
TRBJ1-2 | TRBV4-1 | CASSQEGGRWEYGYTF
TRBJ2-1 | TRBV12-5 | CASGWLSDNEQFF
TRBJ2-7 | TRBV5-3 | CARSLASSYEQYF
TRBJ2-4 | TRBV7-2 | CASSLVATALAKNIQYF
TRBJ1-1 | TRBV27 | CASSFTRTGVTEAFF
TRBJ2-5 | TRBV4-3 | CASSHDRGTSGAEETQYF
TRBJ1-4 | TRBV5-6 | CASSPSATDGGPRNEKLFF
TRBJ1-1 | TRBV27 | CASTPRTSNGMNTEAFF
TRBJ2-1 | TRBV4-1 | CASSQDLKAAWHEQFF
TRBJ1-3 | TRBV28 | CASSLPKGTGGRGHTIYF
TRBJ2-3 | TRBV7-2 | CASSPDPRDTQYF
TRBJ1-1 | TRBV14 | CASSQAMTLEVLDWGQFDTEAFF
TRBJ2-7 | TRBV13 | CASSGLLAGGPDEQYF
TRBJ2-3 | TRBV19 | CASSIRTSGAVPDTQYF
TRBJ2-7 | TRBV5-6 | CASSPRRLAGGPSSYEQYF
TRBJ2-3 | TRBV5-6 | CASSHPKGTVSDTQYF
TRBJ2-7 | TRBV11-2 | CASSLRGISYEQYF
TRBJ2-2 | TRBV28 | CASSPPGTANTGELFF
TRBJ1-2 | TRBV7-3 | CASSSGDGYTF
TRBJ1-1 | TRBV5-1 | CASSLDPLGGTEAFF